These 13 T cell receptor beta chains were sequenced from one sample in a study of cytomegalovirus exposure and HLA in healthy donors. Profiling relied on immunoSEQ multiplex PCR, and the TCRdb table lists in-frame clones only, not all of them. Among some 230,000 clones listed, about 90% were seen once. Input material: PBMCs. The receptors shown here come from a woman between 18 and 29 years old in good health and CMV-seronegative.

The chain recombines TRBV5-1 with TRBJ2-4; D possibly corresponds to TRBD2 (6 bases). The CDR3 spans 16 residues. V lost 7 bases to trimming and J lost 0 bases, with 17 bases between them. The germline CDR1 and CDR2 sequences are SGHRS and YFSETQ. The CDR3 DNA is TGCGCCAGCCCCCCGGCGGGGATTCTAGCCAAAAACATTCAGTACTTC. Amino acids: CASPPAGILAKNIQYF.

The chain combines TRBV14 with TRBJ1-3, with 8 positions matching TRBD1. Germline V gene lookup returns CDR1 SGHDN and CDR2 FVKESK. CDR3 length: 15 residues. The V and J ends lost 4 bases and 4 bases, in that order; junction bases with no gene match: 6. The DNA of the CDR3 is TGTGCCAGCAGCCGCACGGACAGGGTCGGAAACACCATATATTTT. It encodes CASSRTDRVGNTIYF.

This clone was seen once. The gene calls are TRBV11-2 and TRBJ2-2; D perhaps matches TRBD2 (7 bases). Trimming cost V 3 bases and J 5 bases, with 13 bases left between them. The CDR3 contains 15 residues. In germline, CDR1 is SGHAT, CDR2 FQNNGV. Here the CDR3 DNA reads TGTGCCAGCAGCTTTCGGGGGGCCGGGACCGGGGAGCTGTTTTTT. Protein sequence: CASSFRGAGTGELFF.

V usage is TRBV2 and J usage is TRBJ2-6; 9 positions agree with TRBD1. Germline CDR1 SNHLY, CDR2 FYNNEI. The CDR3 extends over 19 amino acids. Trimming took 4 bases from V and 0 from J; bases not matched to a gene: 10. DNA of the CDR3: TGTGCCAGCAGTGCCTGGGACGGGACAGGGTTCTCTGGGGCCAACGTCCTGACTTTC. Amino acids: CASSAWDGTGFSGANVLTF.

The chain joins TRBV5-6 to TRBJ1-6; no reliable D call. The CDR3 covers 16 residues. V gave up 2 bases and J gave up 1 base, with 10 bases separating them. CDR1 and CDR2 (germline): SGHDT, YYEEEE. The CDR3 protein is CASSFRGVSYNSPLHF. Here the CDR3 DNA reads TGTGCCAGCAGCTTCCGGGGTGTATCCTATAATTCACCCCTCCACTTT. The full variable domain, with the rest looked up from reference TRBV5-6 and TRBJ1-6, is DAGVTQSPTHLIKTRGQQVTLRCSPKSGHDTVSWYQQALGQGPQFIFQYYEEEERQRGNFPDRFSGHQFPNYSSELNVNALLLGDSALYLCASSFRGVSYNSPLHFGNGTRLTVT.

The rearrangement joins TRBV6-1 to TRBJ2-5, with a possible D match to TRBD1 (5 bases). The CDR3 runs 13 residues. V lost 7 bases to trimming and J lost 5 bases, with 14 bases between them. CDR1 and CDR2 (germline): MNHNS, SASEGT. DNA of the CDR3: TGTGCCAGCAAACCGCAGGGATGGGAGACCCAGTACTTC. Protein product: CASKPQGWETQYF.

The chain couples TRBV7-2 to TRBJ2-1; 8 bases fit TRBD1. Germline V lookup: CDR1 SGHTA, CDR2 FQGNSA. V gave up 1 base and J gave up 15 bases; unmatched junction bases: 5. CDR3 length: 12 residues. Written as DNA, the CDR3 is TGTGCCAGCAGCTTAGACGACAGGGGATGGTTCTTC. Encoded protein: CASSLDDRGWFF.

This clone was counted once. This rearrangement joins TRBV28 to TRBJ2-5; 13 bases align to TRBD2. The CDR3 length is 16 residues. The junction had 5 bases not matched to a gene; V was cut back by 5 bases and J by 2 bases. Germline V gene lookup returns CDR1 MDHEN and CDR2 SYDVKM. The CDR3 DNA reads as TGTGCCAGCAGTCCCCTGACTAGCGGGAGGCAAGAGACCCAGTACTTC. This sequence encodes CASSPLTSGRQETQYF.

The CDR3 here is CASSLDSYSGNTIYF. The CDR3 DNA sequence: TGTGCCAGCAGCTTGGATTCGTATTCTGGAAACACCATATATTTT. The chain has TRBV5-5 and TRBJ1-3, with D unresolved. The CDR3 extends over 15 amino acids. Germline V gene lookup returns CDR1 SGHKS and CDR2 YYEKEE (reference sequence). V was clipped by 0 bases and J by 1 base, with 8 bases between them.

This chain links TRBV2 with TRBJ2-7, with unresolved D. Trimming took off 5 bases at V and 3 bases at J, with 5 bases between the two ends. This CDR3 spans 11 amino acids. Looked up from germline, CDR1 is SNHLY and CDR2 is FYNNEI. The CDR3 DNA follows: TGTGCCAGCAGTCAGAACTACGAGCAGTACTTC. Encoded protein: CASSQNYEQYF.

The CDR3 protein is CASSIFGGGNQPQHF. The CDR3 nucleotides are TGTGCCAGTAGTATCTTCGGGGGTGGCAATCAGCCCCAGCATTTT. The chain uses TRBV19 and TRBJ1-5, with D perhaps TRBD1 (5 bases). Trimming removed 3 bases at V and 2 bases at J, with 11 bases between. The CDR3 runs 15 residues. The germline V gene has CDR1 LNHDA and CDR2 SQIVND (reference sequence).

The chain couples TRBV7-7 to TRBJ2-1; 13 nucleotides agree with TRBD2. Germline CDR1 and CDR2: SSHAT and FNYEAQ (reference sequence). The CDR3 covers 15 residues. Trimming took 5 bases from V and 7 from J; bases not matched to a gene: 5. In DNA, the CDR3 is TGTGCCAGCAGCCCAGGACTAGCGGGGGTTAATGAGCAGTTCTTC. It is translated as CASSPGLAGVNEQFF.

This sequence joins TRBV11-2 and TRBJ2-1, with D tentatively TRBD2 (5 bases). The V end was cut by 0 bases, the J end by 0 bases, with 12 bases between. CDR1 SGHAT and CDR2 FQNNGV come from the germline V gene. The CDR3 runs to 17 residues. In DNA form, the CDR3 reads TGTGCCAGCAGCTTAGATCGGGAACTTAGCTCCTACAATGAGCAGTTCTTC. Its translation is CASSLDRELSSYNEQFF.